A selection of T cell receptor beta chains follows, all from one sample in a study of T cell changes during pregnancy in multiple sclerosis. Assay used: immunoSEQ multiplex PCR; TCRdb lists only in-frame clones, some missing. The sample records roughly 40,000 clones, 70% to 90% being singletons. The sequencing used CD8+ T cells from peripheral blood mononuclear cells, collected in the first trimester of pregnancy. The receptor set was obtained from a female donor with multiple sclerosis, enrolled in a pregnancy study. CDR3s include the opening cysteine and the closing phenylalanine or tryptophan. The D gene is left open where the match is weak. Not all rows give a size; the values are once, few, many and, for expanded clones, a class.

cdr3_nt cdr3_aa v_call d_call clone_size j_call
TGTGCCAGCAGTCCGAAGCGGGGGGGACTACATGAGCAGTTCTTC CASSPKRGGLHEQFF TRBV6-5 TRBD2 NA TRBJ2-1
TGTGCCAGCAGCACCGGACAGGGTCTGCACGAGCAGTACTTC CASSTGQGLHEQYF TRBV7-8 TRBD1 medium-sized TRBJ2-7
TGTGCCAGCAGCTTGGGGGGTCAGGGTTGGTACGAGCAGTACTTC CASSLGGQGWYEQYF TRBV11-2 NA once TRBJ2-7
TGTGCCACACACCTAAACTCGGGGGAGCAGTACTTC CATHLNSGEQYF TRBV2 NA NA TRBJ2-7
TGTGCCAGCAGTTTATCACTAGCGGCCCGTTACACCGGGGAGCTGTTTTTT CASSLSLAARYTGELFF TRBV27 TRBD2 NA TRBJ2-2
TGTGCCAGCAGCTCCGTTCTGTCTCCCGGGGAGCTGTTTTTT CASSSVLSPGELFF TRBV7-9 NA NA TRBJ2-2
TGTGCCAGCACTACCAAGACAGGGGGCTACACTGAAGCTTTCTTT CASTTKTGGYTEAFF TRBV6-4 TRBD1 NA TRBJ1-1
TGTGCCAGTAGTAGTACAGGGGTTCTCCTCTACGAGCAGTACTTC CASSSTGVLLYEQYF TRBV19 TRBD1 NA TRBJ2-7
TGCGCCAGCCGTCCTCGAGTTGAGACTTTGAGGAACACTGAAGCTTTCTTT CASRPRVETLRNTEAFF TRBV5-1 NA NA TRBJ1-1
TGTGCCAGCAGTGGCCCGGGACAGGGAGGAAACACCATATATTTT CASSGPGQGGNTIYF TRBV6-6 TRBD1 NA TRBJ1-3
TGTGCCAGCAGCCTTGAGGCAACTGAAGCTTTCTTT CASSLEATEAFF TRBV5-4 NA NA TRBJ1-1
TGTGCCAGCAGCGTAGGGAGCGGACCGGGGTATGGCTACACCTTC CASSVGSGPGYGYTF TRBV9 NA NA TRBJ1-2
TGTGCCATCAGTGAGAGGCCTAGCGGGGGACTAGATACGCAGTATTTT CAISERPSGGLDTQYF TRBV10-3 TRBD2 NA TRBJ2-3
TGCAGCGTTGAAGGTGGGGACATGAACACTGAAGCTTTCTTT CSVEGGDMNTEAFF TRBV29-1 NA NA TRBJ1-1
TGTGCCAGTAGTGTTAACAGTTATAGCAATCAGCCCCAGCATTTT CASSVNSYSNQPQHF TRBV19 NA once TRBJ1-5
TGTGCCAGCGGGGGGTGGACTACCCGTAACACCGGGGAGCTGTTTTTT CASGGWTTRNTGELFF TRBV4-2 NA once TRBJ2-2
TGTGCCAGCAGCCCACGGGGCAGGGGCCAAGAGACCCAGTACTTC CASSPRGRGQETQYF TRBV9 NA NA TRBJ2-5
TGTGCCAGCAGCTTATACCCAGGCCACGAGCAGTACTTC CASSLYPGHEQYF TRBV7-6 NA few TRBJ2-7
TGTGCCAATTCGGTCAGCGGGGGGTCGGCCTACGAGCAGTACTTC CANSVSGGSAYEQYF TRBV6-1 TRBD2 NA TRBJ2-7
TGTGCCAGCAGCGAGACCGGGGTGACCTCGAATGGCTACACCTTC CASSETGVTSNGYTF TRBV9 NA NA TRBJ1-2
TGTGCCAGCAGTGGCATACAGGGATCCAATGAGCAGTTCTTC CASSGIQGSNEQFF TRBV6-4 NA NA TRBJ2-1
TGTGCCAGCAGTTTAGCCATTGAGGGGAACACTGAAGCTTTCTTT CASSLAIEGNTEAFF TRBV28 NA few TRBJ1-1
TGTGCCAGTAGTATTTCACAGGACCACACCGGGGAGCTGTTTTTT CASSISQDHTGELFF TRBV19 NA NA TRBJ2-2
TGTGCCTGGAGCTTACTTCCGGGACAGGGGACCGGGGAGCTGTTTTTT CAWSLLPGQGTGELFF TRBV30 TRBD1 few TRBJ2-2
TGTGCCAGCAACGGGGGACAGGGTTCACACGAGCAGTACTTC CASNGGQGSHEQYF TRBV9 TRBD1 NA TRBJ2-7
TGTGCCAGCAGCTTGGATCCCAGGGTTGGCTACACCTTC CASSLDPRVGYTF TRBV5-4 NA NA TRBJ1-2
TGCGCCAGCAGCCACGGACAGGGACAGGTCTATGGCTACACCTTC CASSHGQGQVYGYTF TRBV4-3 TRBD1 NA TRBJ1-2
TGTGCCAGCAGCTTAGATCTAGCGGGTCCCTACGAGCAGTACTTC CASSLDLAGPYEQYF TRBV7-2 TRBD2 NA TRBJ2-7
TGCAGCGTTCGGGTGGGGAGTTCACCCCTCCACTTT CSVRVGSSPLHF TRBV29-1 NA NA TRBJ1-6
TGTGCCAGCAGCTTGGAAATGCAAAAGGGGGCAGATACGCAGTATTTT CASSLEMQKGADTQYF TRBV5-4 NA NA TRBJ2-3
TGTGCCAGCAGCTTAGTCTTTAGCGGGGGAGACACCGGGGAGCTGTTTTTT CASSLVFSGGDTGELFF TRBV11-2 TRBD2 NA TRBJ2-2
TGTGCCACCCAGCCCGGGACATCTTACACAGATACGCAGTATTTT CATQPGTSYTDTQYF TRBV19 NA NA TRBJ2-3
TGCGCCAGCAGCCATGAGGTCGGGACAGGGAGCACTGAAGCTTTCTTT CASSHEVGTGSTEAFF TRBV4-3 TRBD1 NA TRBJ1-1
TGTGCCAGCAGCTTAGCGGGGGGAAGGGCCCAGGAGTCTGGCTACACCTTC CASSLAGGRAQESGYTF TRBV7-2 NA once TRBJ1-2
TGTGCCAGCAGCCTAAGTTTCGCCTACGAGCAGTACTTC CASSLSFAYEQYF TRBV7-9 NA NA TRBJ2-7
TGTGCCAGCAGCCCACTCGGGAGGGATGAAGCTTTCTTT CASSPLGRDEAFF TRBV5-6 NA few TRBJ1-1
TGTGCCAGCAGCTCCCGGACAGCCCCCGAGCAGTACTTC CASSSRTAPEQYF TRBV5-4 NA NA TRBJ2-7
TGTGCCAGCAGTTCACAAGACACCGGGGAGCTGTTTTTT CASSSQDTGELFF TRBV6-4 NA NA TRBJ2-2
TGTGCCGTCCACTCGGGGGAGACCCAGTACTTC CAVHSGETQYF TRBV27 NA NA TRBJ2-5
TGCGCCAGCAGCTTGGTCGAGAGGGATATGGACTATGGCTACACCTTC CASSLVERDMDYGYTF TRBV5-1 NA NA TRBJ1-2
TGTGCCAGCAGCCGGCCGGGACAGCCCTACGAGCAGTACTTC CASSRPGQPYEQYF TRBV7-6 TRBD1 NA TRBJ2-7
TGCGCCAGCAGCCAAGTCAGACAGGGGGCAGGTGAAAAACTGTTTTTT CASSQVRQGAGEKLFF TRBV4-1 TRBD1 NA TRBJ1-4
TGTGCCAGCAGTTTAGGGACAGGGCGGGCTGAAAAACTGTTTTTT CASSLGTGRAEKLFF TRBV27 TRBD1 NA TRBJ1-4
TGTGCCAGCAGCTTGGGCGTGAGGGGGAGGTTTTTT CASSLGVRGRFF TRBV13 NA NA TRBJ1-4
TGTGCCATCAGTGATGACTCCCATCAGCCCCAGCATTTT CAISDDSHQPQHF TRBV10-3 NA NA TRBJ1-5
TGTGCCAGCAGAAAGGGGGCAGGCTACGAGCAGTACTTC CASRKGAGYEQYF TRBV14 TRBD1 NA TRBJ2-7
TGTGCCAGCAGTTCCCACTTCGGACGGGGAGGGGAGACCCAGTACTTC CASSSHFGRGGETQYF TRBV27 TRBD2 NA TRBJ2-5
TGTGCCAGCAGCGCGGGGGGGGCACCCCCCAGGGGAACTGAAGCTTTCTTT CASSAGGAPPRGTEAFF TRBV9 NA NA TRBJ1-1
TGTGCCAGCAGAACGACTCTCCTTACTAGCGGGCTTAGCACAGATACGCAGTATTTT CASRTTLLTSGLSTDTQYF TRBV27 TRBD2 NA TRBJ2-3
TGTGCCAGCAGTGAAACGGGCGAGCAGTACTTC CASSETGEQYF TRBV6-1 NA NA TRBJ2-7
TGTGCCAGCAGCCAAGATGGAGGCGGGGGGGCAGAAGAGCAGTTCTTC CASSQDGGGGAEEQFF TRBV4-2 TRBD2 medium-sized TRBJ2-1
TGCGCCAGCAGCCAAGACTCTAAACAGGGGGTTTATCAGCCCCAGCATTTT CASSQDSKQGVYQPQHF TRBV4-3 TRBD1 once TRBJ1-5
TGCGCCAGCAGCCAAGTAGACAGCCTCTACACCTTC CASSQVDSLYTF TRBV4-1 NA NA TRBJ1-2